Each of the 29 T cell receptor beta chains below was sequenced from the same sample in a study of cytomegalovirus exposure and HLA in healthy donors. Primers: 60 Vbeta forward and 13 Jbeta reverse. Some clones are missing from TCRdb's copy, which holds only in-frame ones; the method was immunoSEQ multiplex PCR. The sample shows approximately 160,000 clones, around 68% of them seen only once. The sample consisted of PBMCs. The receptors were gathered from a woman aged 40 to 55 in good health and CMV-seropositive.

This chain uses TRBV7-2 with TRBJ2-7; TRBD2 matches 10 bases. The CDR3 totals 17 residues. CDR1 and CDR2 (germline): SGHTA, FQGNSA. The ends lost 3 bases at V and 8 bases at J; junction bases unmatched: 16. The chain's CDR3 is CASSFQAAGGMYSQQYF. The CDR3 DNA reads as TGTGCCAGCAGCTTTCAAGCAGCGGGAGGGATGTACAGTCAGCAGTACTTC.

The chain is built from TRBV27 and TRBJ2-7; 10 bases match TRBD1. This CDR3 spans 15 amino acids. V trimming: 5 bases; J trimming: 4 bases; junction bases outside the gene matches: 8. Germline loops: CDR1 MNHEY, CDR2 SMNVEV (reference sequence). The CDR3 sequence is CASSQRQGATYEQYF. CDR3 DNA sequence: TGTGCCAGCAGTCAGCGACAGGGGGCGACTTACGAGCAGTACTTC.

This clone was recorded a few times. The chain joins TRBV27 to TRBJ2-7, with 8 nucleotides matching TRBD2. CDR1 MNHEY and CDR2 SMNVEV come from the germline V gene (reference sequence). The CDR3 runs 13 residues. V was clipped by 8 bases and J by 4 bases; unmatched bases: 7. The CDR3 DNA reads as TGTGCCAGCGGGACCCGGGGGGGATACGAGCAGTACTTC. It yields the protein CASGTRGGYEQYF.

The rearrangement uses TRBV7-2 and TRBJ2-7; D perhaps matches TRBD2 (6 bases). CDR1 and CDR2 (germline): SGHTA, FQGNSA. This CDR3 is built from 16 residues. Trimming took 1 base from V and 2 from J, leaving 15 bases between them. The CDR3 DNA sequence: TGTGCCAGCAGCTTAGTGGGTAGCGGAGGTGCCTACGAGCAGTACTTC. Translation gives CASSLVGSGGAYEQYF.

DNA for the CDR3: TGCGCAGACAGAGGGGGAAACATTCAGTACTTC. Protein: CADRGGNIQYF. This chain links TRBV5-1 with TRBJ2-4; TRBD1 is a possible D gene (6 bases). Germline assignment: CDR1 SGHRS and CDR2 YFSETQ. This CDR3 comprises 11 residues.

J is TRBJ2-2 and V is TRBV6-5; 8 nucleotides line up with TRBD2. Germline V CDR1 and CDR2: MNHEY, SVGAGI. V shed 8 bases, J shed 3 bases, and the junction held 8 bases outside the gene matches. CDR3 size: 15 residues. The CDR3 reads CASSFRGGDTGELFF. CDR3 DNA sequence: TGTGCCAGCTCCTTTCGGGGGGGAGACACCGGGGAGCTGTTTTTT.

This rearrangement joins TRBV9 to TRBJ2-1, with 8 bases fitting TRBD2. This CDR3 has 19 amino acids. Germline CDR1 SGDLS, CDR2 YYNGEE. J lost 2 bases, V lost 4 bases, and 17 bases had no gene match. The CDR3 nucleotides are TGTGCCAGCAGCCCGGGGGGGTCGGGAGTAGTATTGGCCTACAATGAGCAGTTCTTC. Translating it yields CASSPGGSGVVLAYNEQFF. The variable domain in full, completed from reference TRBV9 and TRBJ2-1, reads DSGVTQTPKHLITATGQRVTLRCSPRSGDLSVYWYQQSLDQGLQFLIQYYNGEERAKGNILERFSAQQFPDLHSELNLSSLELGDSALYFCASSPGGSGVVLAYNEQFFGPGTRLTVL.

The rearrangement links TRBV6-1 to TRBJ2-7; 8 positions match TRBD1. The CDR3 totals 14 residues. J lost 6 bases, V lost 7 bases, and 11 bases had no gene match. Germline V CDR1 and CDR2: MNHNS, SASEGT. This chain's CDR3 is CASTSDRVTAEQYF. The CDR3 DNA is TGTGCCAGCACCTCGGACAGGGTCACAGCCGAGCAGTACTTC.

CDR3 sequence reads: CASSFPRDRGTDTQYF. The CDR3 DNA follows: TGCGCCAGCAGCTTTCCCAGGGACAGGGGCACAGATACGCAGTATTTT. J is TRBJ2-3 and V is TRBV5-1, with TRBD1 matching over 9 bases. The CDR3 is made up of 16 amino acids. CDR1 and CDR2 (germline): SGHRS, YFSETQ. After removal of 2 bases from V and 1 base from J, the junction contained 5 bases not matched to a gene.

V is TRBV11-2 and J is TRBJ2-3; perhaps TRBD2 as D (5 bases). With 1 base removed from V and 2 bases from J, the gap between germline ends came to 16 bases. The CDR3 contains 17 residues. Germline values: CDR1 SGHAT, CDR2 FQNNGV. Here the CDR3 DNA reads TGTGCCAGCAGCTTAGCGCCCCTTAGAGGGATCACAGATACGCAGTATTTT. Translation: CASSLAPLRGITDTQYF.

The DNA for the CDR3 is TGTGCCAGTAGTATCCTGTGGGGCCCCAGGTACGAGCAGTACTTC. Translated: CASSILWGPRYEQYF. The rearrangement uses TRBV19 and TRBJ2-7; D may be TRBD1 (5 bases). The CDR3 extends over 15 amino acids. Deletions cut 3 bases from V and 4 bases from J, with 16 bases between. Germline V gene sequence: CDR1 LNHDA, CDR2 SQIVND (reference sequence).

This rearrangement joins TRBV19 to TRBJ2-7, with D perhaps TRBD1 (6 bases). Germline CDR1 and CDR2: LNHDA and SQIVND (reference sequence). V was trimmed by 5 bases and J by 5 bases, leaving 19 bases between them. The CDR3 runs to 15 residues. CDR3 loop: CASSSQGGQMNEQYF. The CDR3 DNA follows: TGTGCCAGTAGTTCCCAGGGCGGACAGATGAACGAGCAGTACTTC.

The chain uses TRBV7-8 and TRBJ1-5; the match to TRBD1 covers 7 bases. Germline trimming cut 5 bases from V and 7 bases from J; bases unmatched to any gene: 2. Germline V gene lookup returns CDR1 SGHVS and CDR2 FQNEAQ. The CDR3 consists of 12 residues. The CDR3 loop is CASSPRGQPQHF. The DNA for the CDR3 is TGTGCCAGCAGCCCCAGGGGGCAGCCCCAGCATTTT.

The chain uses TRBV5-1 and TRBJ2-3; possible D gene TRBD2, 5 bases. V gave up 4 bases and J gave up 1 base, with 19 bases separating them. This CDR3 comprises 17 residues. Germline V gene lookup returns CDR1 SGHRS and CDR2 YFSETQ. CDR3 nucleotide sequence: TGCGCCAGCAGCCCATGGAATGGGCGGGTGGGCACAGATACGCAGTATTTT. This codes for CASSPWNGRVGTDTQYF.

CDR3 sequence reads: CASSHRQGNYGYTF. The CDR3 DNA is TGTGCCAGCAGCCACAGACAGGGGAACTATGGCTACACCTTC. The chain links TRBV5-4 to TRBJ1-2; 8 nucleotides line up with TRBD1. The CDR3 spans 14 residues. Trimming at V came to 4 bases and at J to 2 bases, leaving 4 bases not matched to a gene. Germline CDR1 reads SGHNT; CDR2 reads YYREEE (reference sequence). The full variable domain, completed using reference TRBV5-4 and TRBJ1-2, is ETGVTQSPTHLIKTRGQQVTLRCSSQSGHNTVSWYQQALGQGPQFIFQYYREEENGRGNFPPRFSGLQFPNYSSELNVNALELDDSALYLCASSHRQGNYGYTFGSGTRLTVV.

A few counts support this clone. The chain recombines TRBV28 with TRBJ1-2, with D uncertain. Germline-derived CDR1 and CDR2 are MDHEN and SYDVKM. V was cut by 2 bases and J by 5 bases, with 12 bases left in between. The CDR3 has 14 amino acids. This chain's CDR3 is CASSLGGLTYGYTF. The CDR3 DNA is TGTGCCAGCAGTTTAGGAGGTCTAACGTATGGCTACACCTTC.

This clone was observed once. The chain uses TRBV2 and TRBJ2-7; D unresolved. The CDR3 contains 12 residues. Trimming stripped 3 bases from V and 3 bases from J, with 6 bases between. The germline gives CDR1 SNHLY, CDR2 FYNNEI. The DNA for the CDR3 is TGTGCCAGCAGTGACAGGCACTACGAGCAGTACTTC. Amino acids: CASSDRHYEQYF.

This clone was observed a handful of times. The chain employs TRBV18 and TRBJ2-1, with 7 bases matching TRBD2. Germline V gives CDR1 KGHSH, CDR2 LQKENI. The CDR3 sequence is 15 residues long. Trimming took 3 bases from V and 2 from J; bases not matched to a gene: 4. The DNA for the CDR3 is TGTGCCAGCTCACCTCAGCGGGAAGCCTACAATGAGCAGTTCTTC. This encodes CASSPQREAYNEQFF. Together with reference TRBV18 and TRBJ2-1, the CDR3 gives the full variable domain: NAGVMQNPRHLVRRRGQEARLRCSPMKGHSHVYWYRQLPEEGLKFMVYLQKENIIDESGMPKERFSAEFPKEGPSILRIQQVVRGDSAAYFCASSPQREAYNEQFFGPGTRLTVL.

This clone was seen once. The chain couples TRBV4-1 to TRBJ2-7, with 8 bases that match TRBD2. This CDR3 comprises 15 residues. Germline trimming cut 4 bases from V and 0 bases from J; bases unmatched to any gene: 5. Germline V gene sequence: CDR1 MGHRA, CDR2 YSYEKL. In nucleotides, the CDR3 is TGCGCCAGCAGCCCCCAACTAGCGGCCTCCTACGAGCAGTACTTC. Translating it yields CASSPQLAASYEQYF.

This clone turned up a few times. The rearrangement joins TRBV18 to TRBJ1-4, with D possibly matching TRBD1 (6 bases). V was pared by 3 bases and J by 6 bases, with 14 bases between. The CDR3 length is 15 residues. From germline, CDR1 is KGHSH and CDR2 LQKENI. This CDR3 is CASSPGQYNDEKLFF. CDR3 bases: TGTGCCAGCTCACCCGGACAGTATAATGATGAAAAACTGTTTTTT.

The CDR3 protein is CASSEGEAANYGYTF. The CDR3 DNA sequence: TGTGCCAGCAGTGAAGGTGAGGCAGCTAACTATGGCTACACCTTC. V usage is TRBV6-1 and J usage is TRBJ1-2; D gene uncertain. Deletions cut 1 base from V and 0 bases from J, with 9 bases between. In germline, CDR1 is MNHNS, CDR2 SASEGT. CDR3 length: 15 amino acids.

This clone came up a few times. This chain links TRBV10-1 with TRBJ2-7; 9 bases align to TRBD2. The CDR3 has 15 amino acids. With 3 bases clipped from V and 5 bases from J, the junction kept 8 bases outside the gene matches. Germline V CDR1 and CDR2: WNHNN, SYGVQD (reference sequence). CDR3 DNA: TGCGCCAGCAGTGAAGAGGCTAGCGGGATAAACGAGCAGTACTTC. Its translation is CASSEEASGINEQYF.

The J gene is TRBJ2-3, the V gene TRBV4-1, with 12 bases aligning to TRBD2. J lost 2 bases, V lost 1 base, and 7 bases had no gene match. The germline gives CDR1 MGHRA, CDR2 YSYEKL. The CDR3 runs to 18 residues. The CDR3 here is CASSQGVLAGGSTDTQYF. CDR3 nucleotide sequence: TGCGCCAGCAGCCAAGGGGTACTAGCGGGGGGTTCCACAGATACGCAGTATTTT.

J is TRBJ2-3 and V is TRBV6-5; 8 positions match TRBD2. The germline gives CDR1 MNHEY, CDR2 SVGAGI. The J segment lost 4 bases and the V segment lost 0 bases, leaving 6 bases of the junction unmatched. This CDR3 has 16 residues. The CDR3 DNA follows: TGTGCCAGCAGTTACTCGTCTCGGGGGGGCGCAGATACGCAGTATTTT. Protein product: CASSYSSRGGADTQYF.

This clone has just one count. This rearrangement joins TRBV9 to TRBJ2-1, with 8 bases aligning to TRBD2. Germline CDR1 is SGDLS and CDR2 is YYNGEE. Trimming took 1 base from V and 3 from J; bases not matched to a gene: 0. The CDR3 consists of 14 residues. CDR3 in amino acids: CASSVREGYNEQFF. As DNA, the CDR3 is TGTGCCAGCAGCGTACGGGAGGGCTACAATGAGCAGTTCTTC.

This rearrangement joins TRBV5-4 to TRBJ2-5, with D tentatively TRBD2 (7 bases). This CDR3 is built from 15 residues. V was clipped by 4 bases and J by 5 bases, with 18 bases between them. Germline loops: CDR1 SGHNT, CDR2 YYREEE (reference sequence). The CDR3 region is CASSPAAGRGETQYF. The DNA of the CDR3 is TGTGCCAGCAGCCCCGCCGCAGGGAGGGGGGAGACCCAGTACTTC.

V and J are TRBV7-9 and TRBJ1-4, with TRBD1 matching 9 bases. The CDR3 consists of 15 residues. V lost 3 bases, J lost 9 bases, and 8 bases stayed unmatched. Germline V gene sequence: CDR1 SEHNR, CDR2 FQNEAQ (reference sequence). The CDR3 reads CASSFLRDRDQKLFF. The CDR3 region has the DNA TGTGCCAGCAGCTTCCTCCGGGACAGGGATCAAAAACTGTTTTTT.

This chain joins TRBV5-4 and TRBJ2-7, with 7 bases identical to TRBD1. Per germline, CDR1 SGHNT and CDR2 YYREEE (reference sequence). This CDR3 has 14 residues. With 3 bases clipped from V and 5 bases from J, the junction kept 8 bases outside the gene matches. Here the CDR3 reads CASSSGQMLHEQYF. CDR3 bases: TGTGCCAGCAGCTCGGGACAGATGCTCCACGAGCAGTACTTC.

This clone was picked up a small number of times. This chain connects TRBV14 to TRBJ2-7, with 10 bases fitting TRBD1. The V gene's germline CDR1 is SGHDN and CDR2 FVKESK. The CDR3 has 13 amino acids. V was clipped by 6 bases and J by 4 bases; unmatched bases: 3. Here the CDR3 reads CASRGTGVYEQYF. For the CDR3, the DNA is TGTGCCAGCAGGGGGACAGGGGTATACGAGCAGTACTTC.